These 27 T cell receptor beta chains share one sample of origin, sequenced in a study of human T cells and chemical hapten exposure. Time point reported: patch test 1, 2 weeks after DPC sensitization. Treatment noted: therapeutic diphenylcyclopropenone sensitization with weekly scalp DPC. TCRdb analysed the RACE reads with MiXCR anew, one entry per CDR3 protein. The data show roughly 200,000 distinct CDR3 sequences, 20% to 25% seen once. The sample in question was whole blood, obtained in connection with sensitization to the hapten diphenylcyclopropenone (DPC). These receptors all come from a woman aged 45 to 65 with alopecia areata. Some clones in this sample may be carry-over from other donors' samples.

Worth noting for this clonotype: A read error may be the cause here, since a much bigger clone is one base away. CDR3: CASGEATSNKQFF. The DNA of the CDR3 is TGTGCCAGCGGCGAAGCCACTAGCAATAAGCAGTTCTTC. The V gene is TRBV9, the J gene TRBJ2-1, with TRBD2 as a possible D gene (6 bases). Per the germline V gene, CDR1 is SGDLS and CDR2 is YYNGEE. The CDR3 consists of 13 residues.

This chain uses TRBV7-9 with TRBJ2-2; D could derive from TRBD1 or TRBD2 (5 bases each). The V gene lost 5 bases and the J gene lost 1 base, with 14 bases spanning the gap. Per germline, CDR1 SEHNR and CDR2 FQNEAQ (reference sequence). The CDR3 has 16 amino acids. The CDR3 DNA reads as TGTGCCAGCAGCCAATCGAGGGGTCGGAACACCGGGGAGCTGTTTTTT. Translated: CASSQSRGRNTGELFF.

This clonotype turned up a few times. The chain uses TRBV9 and TRBJ2-7; 8 bases agree with TRBD2. V trimming: 2 bases; J trimming: 2 bases; junction bases outside the gene matches: 3. Germline CDR1 SGDLS, CDR2 YYNGEE. The CDR3 loop spans 14 amino acids. Here the CDR3 reads CASSVSGTTYEQYF. The CDR3 DNA reads as TGTGCCAGCAGCGTTAGCGGGACGACCTACGAGCAGTACTTC. The complete variable domain, with remaining parts taken from reference TRBV9 and TRBJ2-7, reads DSGVTQTPKHLITATGQRVTLRCSPRSGDLSVYWYQQSLDQGLQFLIQYYNGEERAKGNILERFSAQQFPDLHSELNLSSLELGDSALYFCASSVSGTTYEQYFGPGTRLTVT.

The chain is built from TRBV20-1 and TRBJ2-3, with D unclear. Germline loops: CDR1 DFQATT, CDR2 SNEGSKA (reference sequence). V dropped 6 bases and J dropped 0 bases, with 16 bases sitting between them. This CDR3 region has 15 residues. CDR3 DNA: TGCAGTGCCCCAACTCGGGTGCCTAGCACAGATACGCAGTATTTT. It specifies CSAPTRVPSTDTQYF.

A few counts support this clonotype. The genes are TRBV3-1 and TRBJ1-1; D not resolved. CDR3 length equals 16 residues. Germline V gene data show CDR1 as LGHDT and CDR2 as YNNKEL (reference sequence). The V and J ends lost 0 bases and 6 bases respectively, with 17 bases between them. The CDR3 DNA reads TGTGCCAGCAGCCAAGATCTCGCAGGCCGCGGCGCTGAAGCTTTCTTT. Translation gives CASSQDLAGRGAEAFF.

The chain is built from TRBV4-2 and TRBJ2-1; TRBD1 is a possible D gene (5 bases). CDR1 is LGHNA, CDR2 YNFKEQ, per germline. The CDR3 spans 16 residues. The V end was cut by 3 bases, the J end by 0 bases, with 12 bases between. The CDR3 nucleotides are TGTGCCAGCAGCCAGGGGCTAGTGAGCTCCTACAATGAGCAGTTCTTC. Amino acid sequence: CASSQGLVSSYNEQFF.

Ten or more counts support this clonotype. The chain is built from TRBV29-1 and TRBJ1-3, with unresolved D. CDR3 length equals 12 residues. The germline V gene encodes CDR1 SQVTM and CDR2 ANQGSEA. Trimming left V 3 bases short and J 2 bases short, with 5 bases between. The CDR3 DNA sequence: TGCAGCGTTGAGTTGACTGGAAACACCATATATTTT. Its protein is CSVELTGNTIYF.

V is TRBV7-3 and J is TRBJ2-2; 10 nucleotides match TRBD2. The CDR3 is made up of 16 amino acids. Germline assignment: CDR1 SGHTA and CDR2 FQGTGA. V lost 5 bases to trimming and J lost 5 bases; unmatched junction nucleotides: 8. CDR3 bases: TGTGCCAGCAGCCCGGTAGCGGGAGGCGGAACCGGGGAGCTGTTTTTT. It codes for CASSPVAGGGTGELFF.

This clonotype was recorded at least ten times. The gene calls are TRBV20-1 and TRBJ2-1, with D hard to call. The CDR3 is 14 amino acids. Trimming took off 6 bases at V and 5 bases at J, with 17 bases between the two ends. Germline V gene lookup returns CDR1 DFQATT and CDR2 SNEGSKA (reference sequence). The CDR3 DNA reads TGCAGTGCCCCTCCGTGGCAGCAGCACAATGAGCAGTTCTTC. This codes for CSAPPWQQHNEQFF.

This chain joins TRBV12-3 or TRBV12-4 and TRBJ2-3; TRBD2 aligns across 10 bases. The CDR3 loop spans 15 amino acids. V trimming: 2 bases; J trimming: 6 bases; junction bases outside the gene matches: 5. The CDR3 protein is CASSLSSGRVDTQYF. CDR3 in DNA: TGTGCCAGCAGTTTATCCAGCGGGAGGGTTGATACGCAGTATTTT.

The chain has TRBV24-1 and TRBJ1-1, with a possible D match to TRBD1 (6 bases). The ends were cut back, 7 bases at V and 9 bases at J, with 11 bases in the middle. CDR3 size: 11 residues. Germline V CDR1 and CDR2: KGHDR, SFDVKD. Here the CDR3 reads CATSEGGKAFF. The CDR3 DNA is TGTGCCACCAGCGAGGGGGGAAAAGCTTTCTTT.

This clonotype was seen once. V and J are TRBV9 and TRBJ2-1, with 10 bases fitting TRBD2. The CDR3 is 15 amino acids. After removal of 2 bases from V and 7 bases from J, the junction contained 6 bases not matched to a gene. CDR1 is SGDLS and CDR2 is YYNGEE in the germline V gene. This CDR3 is CASSVVGTSVNEQFF. CDR3 DNA: TGTGCCAGCAGCGTGGTCGGGACTAGCGTTAATGAGCAGTTCTTC.

This clonotype came up a few times. The V gene is TRBV5-1, the J gene TRBJ2-5, with a possible D match to TRBD2 (6 bases). Trimming removed 4 bases from V and 2 bases from J, with 9 bases in between. CDR1 and CDR2 (germline): SGHRS, YFSETQ. The CDR3 loop spans 13 amino acids. The CDR3 reads CASSAGRQETQYF. The CDR3 DNA is TGCGCCAGCAGCGCCGGGAGACAAGAGACCCAGTACTTC.

This chain connects TRBV7-9 to TRBJ2-7; 9 nucleotides line up with TRBD1. CDR1 and CDR2 from the germline V gene are SEHNR and FQNEAQ (reference sequence). After removal of 4 bases from V and 5 bases from J, the junction contained 12 bases not matched to a gene. This CDR3 comprises 16 residues. In DNA, the CDR3 is TGTGCCAGCAGCTCGTTATTGCCGGGACAGGGTCACGAGCAGTACTTC. This encodes CASSSLLPGQGHEQYF.

V gene TRBV27 combines with J gene TRBJ2-7; perhaps TRBD2 as D (5 bases). The germline gives CDR1 MNHEY, CDR2 SMNVEV (reference sequence). The CDR3 runs 15 residues. V lost 3 bases and J 3 bases, leaving 15 bases between the germline ends. CDR3 DNA: TGTGCCAGCAGTTTCCGTGAAGGACTCGACTACGAGCAGTACTTC. Protein: CASSFREGLDYEQYF.

Only a few counts were recorded for this clonotype. Here the CDR3 reads CAISFDRNTEAFF. The CDR3 bases are TGTGCCATCAGTTTCGACAGGAACACTGAAGCTTTCTTT. This chain connects TRBV10-3 to TRBJ1-1, with a tentative D call TRBD1 (5 bases). Trimming took 5 bases from V and 1 from J, leaving 8 bases between them. Germline V gene lookup returns CDR1 ENHRY and CDR2 SYGVKD. The CDR3 extends over 13 amino acids.

This clonotype was observed a few times. One end of the junction fails to match germline, which may point to a read error. V gene TRBV29-1 combines with J gene TRBJ1-1, with D possibly TRBD1 on 6 matching bases. The CDR3 totals 13 residues. Germline CDR1 and CDR2: SQVTM and ANQGSEA. CDR3 loop: CSAEQGQNTEAFF. The CDR3 DNA reads TGCAGCGCTGAACAGGGACAGAACACTGAAGCTTTCTTT.

This clonotype has just a few counts. The chain links TRBV7-8 to TRBJ1-1, with D unclear. Trimming removed 1 base at V and 2 bases at J, with 8 bases between. Germline assignment: CDR1 SGHVS and CDR2 FQNEAQ. The CDR3 is 14 residues long. The DNA for the CDR3 is TGTGCCAGCAGCTTAGGGTCAGGAAACACTGAAGCTTTCTTT. Its protein is CASSLGSGNTEAFF.

V is TRBV12-3 or TRBV12-4 and J is TRBJ2-7, with D unresolved. The CDR3 contains 15 residues. Trimming took off 5 bases at V and 2 bases at J, with 16 bases between the two ends. CDR3 sequence reads: CASSPKGLYPYEQYF. The CDR3 nucleotides are TGTGCCAGCAGTCCAAAAGGGCTTTATCCCTACGAGCAGTACTTC.

This clonotype was counted once. This rearrangement joins TRBV5-1 to TRBJ2-2; 7 bases agree with TRBD1. CDR3 length: 16 amino acids. Per the germline V gene, CDR1 is SGHRS and CDR2 is YFSETQ. J gave up 5 bases and V 4 bases, and 11 bases lay outside the gene matches. CDR3 DNA sequence: TGCGCCAGCAGCACCGGGACAGTACAACGGACCGGGGAGCTGTTTTTT. Amino acids: CASSTGTVQRTGELFF.

Only a few counts were recorded for this clonotype. This chain connects TRBV5-1 to TRBJ1-1; D is unresolved. The CDR3 is made up of 13 amino acids. Germline V gives CDR1 SGHRS, CDR2 YFSETQ. V gave up 2 bases and J gave up 3 bases, with 8 bases separating them. The CDR3 DNA follows: TGCGCCAGCAGCTTCCATTCCGACACTGAAGCTTTCTTT. It is translated as CASSFHSDTEAFF.

This clonotype has only a few counts. The chain uses TRBV20-1 and TRBJ1-1; TRBD1 might be the D (6 bases). This CDR3 has 13 amino acids. Germline-derived CDR1 and CDR2 are DFQATT and SNEGSKA (reference sequence). V lost 6 bases and J 11 bases, leaving 22 bases between the germline ends. CDR3 in amino acids: CSAVEYPRGGAFF. The CDR3 DNA reads as TGCAGTGCCGTCGAGTACCCCCGAGGGGGGGCTTTCTTT.

The chain links TRBV9 to TRBJ2-3; 12 bases are shared with TRBD2. This CDR3 has 17 amino acids. CDR1 SGDLS and CDR2 YYNGEE come from the germline V gene. V lost 4 bases to trimming and J lost 5 bases; unmatched junction nucleotides: 11. The DNA of the CDR3 is TGTGCCAGCAGCATGAACCCTAGCGGGAGGGCTGTAGATACGCAGTATTTT. Encoded protein: CASSMNPSGRAVDTQYF.

This clonotype came up a few times. V gene TRBV5-6 combines with J gene TRBJ1-1, with D unclear. The V end lost 4 bases, the J end lost 1 base, and 8 bases lay between the germline ends. The CDR3 has 13 residues. Germline CDR1 is SGHDT and CDR2 is YYEEEE. CDR3 bases: TGTGCCAGCAGCGGGCAGTGGAACACTGAAGCTTTCTTT. It is translated as CASSGQWNTEAFF.

This chain links TRBV29-1 with TRBJ2-7; tentatively, D is TRBD1 or TRBD2 (5 bases each). This CDR3 is 12 amino acids long. With 6 bases removed from V and 3 bases from J, the gap between germline ends came to 12 bases. Per the germline V gene, CDR1 is SQVTM and CDR2 is ANQGSEA. CDR3 sequence reads: CSVGPSNYEQYF. CDR3 sequence (DNA): TGCAGCGTGGGACCTTCCAACTACGAGCAGTACTTC.

This clonotype turned up a few times. V usage is TRBV4-2 and J usage is TRBJ2-7; 12 bases are a match to TRBD2. V lost 4 bases to trimming and J lost 0 bases; unmatched junction nucleotides: 4. The germline V gene encodes CDR1 LGHNA and CDR2 YNFKEQ. The CDR3 sequence is 16 residues long. This CDR3 is CASSLGLAGSSYEQYF. The CDR3 DNA is TGTGCCAGCAGCCTAGGACTAGCGGGAAGCTCCTACGAGCAGTACTTC.

This clonotype was observed a single time. The V call is TRBV11-2, the J call TRBJ1-2; D remains unclear. Per the germline V gene, CDR1 is SGHAT and CDR2 is FQNNGV. This CDR3 has 14 residues. The germline V and J ends were trimmed by 2 bases and 3 bases, with 10 bases remaining between them. The CDR3 nucleotides read TGTGCCAGCAGCTTATCTGTGAGGGACTATGGCTACACCTTC. This gives the protein CASSLSVRDYGYTF.